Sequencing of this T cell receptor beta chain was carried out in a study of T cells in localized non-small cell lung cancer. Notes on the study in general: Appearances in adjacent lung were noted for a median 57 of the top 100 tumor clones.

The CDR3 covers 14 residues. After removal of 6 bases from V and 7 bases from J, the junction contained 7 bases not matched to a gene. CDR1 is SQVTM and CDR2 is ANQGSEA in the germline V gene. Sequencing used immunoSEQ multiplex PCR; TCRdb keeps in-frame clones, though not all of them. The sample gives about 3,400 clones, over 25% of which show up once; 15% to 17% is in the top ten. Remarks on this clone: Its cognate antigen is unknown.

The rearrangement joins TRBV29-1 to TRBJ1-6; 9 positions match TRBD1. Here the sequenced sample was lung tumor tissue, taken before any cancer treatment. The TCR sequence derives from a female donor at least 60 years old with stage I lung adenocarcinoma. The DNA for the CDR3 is TGCAGCGTGCGTGGGACAGGGAGGAATTCACCCCTCCACTTT. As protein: CSVRGTGRNSPLHF.